This is a list of T cell receptor beta chains from one sample in a study of response to subunit inactivated influenza vaccine. TCRdb used MiXCR to reprocess the RT-PCR reads, holding one entry per CDR3 protein. The top ten clones hold roughly 11% of a sample with a few hundred thousand distinct CDR3 sequences, 14% of them seen once. The sequenced sample was PBMCs from blood, obtained approximately 12 days after vaccination. These receptor sequences come from a man aged 50-60 years who received an inactivated influenza vaccine. Each CDR3 is given with its conserved first and last residue. Fields, in order: D gene, clone size, V gene, CDR3 length, J gene, CDR3 protein, CDR3 DNA. D genes are given only for firm matches. Part of the rows lack a size; the others show once, few, many or a class for expanded clones.

d_gene: NA
abundance: NA
v_gene: TRBV5-1
len: 13
j_gene: TRBJ2-7
CDR3aa: CASSPELAYEQYF
CDR3nt: TGCGCCAGCAGCCCGGAACTGGCCTACGAGCAGTACTTC

d_gene: NA
abundance: NA
v_gene: TRBV11-2
len: 13
j_gene: TRBJ1-1
CDR3aa: CASSLSTVYEAFF
CDR3nt: TGTGCCAGCAGCTTATCCACCGTCTATGAAGCTTTCTTT

d_gene: NA
abundance: NA
v_gene: TRBV12-3/TRBV12-4
len: 14
j_gene: TRBJ2-2
CDR3aa: CASTRVQLTGELFF
CDR3nt: TGTGCCAGCACCCGGGTTCAATTGACCGGGGAGCTGTTTTTT

d_gene: NA
abundance: NA
v_gene: TRBV5-1
len: 14
j_gene: TRBJ1-4
CDR3aa: CASRKSTTNEKLFF
CDR3nt: TGCGCCAGCAGAAAGTCTACAACTAATGAAAAACTGTTTTTT

d_gene: NA
abundance: many
v_gene: TRBV20-1
len: 16
j_gene: TRBJ1-5
CDR3aa: CSASPPGSMGNQPQHF
CDR3nt: TGCAGTGCTAGCCCTCCGGGATCAATGGGCAATCAGCCCCAGCATTTT

d_gene: NA
abundance: NA
v_gene: TRBV2
len: 12
j_gene: TRBJ2-1
CDR3aa: CASSDVNNEQFF
CDR3nt: TGTGCCAGCAGTGATGTGAACAATGAGCAGTTCTTC

d_gene: TRBD2
abundance: NA
v_gene: TRBV7-2
len: 15
j_gene: TRBJ2-3
CDR3aa: CASSPSGRAADTQYF
CDR3nt: TGTGCCAGCAGCCCTAGCGGGAGGGCCGCAGATACGCAGTATTTT

d_gene: TRBD1
abundance: NA
v_gene: TRBV10-2
len: 14
j_gene: TRBJ1-1
CDR3aa: CASWDRGMNTEAFF
CDR3nt: TGCGCCAGCTGGGACAGGGGAATGAACACTGAAGCTTTCTTT

d_gene: NA
abundance: NA
v_gene: TRBV5-1
len: 16
j_gene: TRBJ1-1
CDR3aa: CASSFRDGPKNTEAFF
CDR3nt: TGCGCCAGCAGCTTCCGGGACGGCCCCAAGAACACTGAAGCTTTCTTT

d_gene: NA
abundance: NA
v_gene: TRBV6-1
len: 16
j_gene: TRBJ2-3
CDR3aa: CASRRRTVTSTDTQYF
CDR3nt: TGTGCCAGCAGACGGCGTACGGTTACTAGCACAGATACGCAGTATTTT

d_gene: NA
abundance: many
v_gene: TRBV11-3
len: 14
j_gene: TRBJ2-1
CDR3aa: CASSLGQLYNEQFF
CDR3nt: TGTGCCAGCAGCTTAGGGCAGCTTTACAATGAGCAGTTCTTC

d_gene: TRBD1
abundance: few
v_gene: TRBV5-1
len: 15
j_gene: TRBJ2-1
CDR3aa: CASKPQGARHYEQFF
CDR3nt: TGCGCCAGCAAGCCACAGGGGGCGCGACATTATGAGCAGTTCTTC

d_gene: NA
abundance: NA
v_gene: TRBV20-1
len: 13
j_gene: TRBJ2-3
CDR3aa: CSARSTLPDTQYF
CDR3nt: TGCAGTGCTAGATCAACCCTCCCGGATACGCAGTATTTT

d_gene: TRBD2
abundance: NA
v_gene: TRBV7-3
len: 16
j_gene: TRBJ2-3
CDR3aa: CASSLNPAGVVDTQYF
CDR3nt: TGTGCCAGCAGCTTAAATCCAGCGGGAGTCGTAGATACGCAGTATTTT

d_gene: NA
abundance: few
v_gene: TRBV12-3/TRBV12-4
len: 11
j_gene: TRBJ2-3
CDR3aa: CASRERGAQYF
CDR3nt: TGTGCCAGCAGGGAAAGGGGGGCGCAGTATTTT

d_gene: TRBD1
abundance: few
v_gene: TRBV10-3
len: 15
j_gene: TRBJ1-2
CDR3aa: CAISGNRGQYYGYTF
CDR3nt: TGTGCCATCAGTGGGAACAGGGGGCAGTACTATGGCTACACCTTC

d_gene: NA
abundance: once
v_gene: TRBV28
len: 17
j_gene: TRBJ2-5
CDR3aa: CASSSPLASGSLETQYF
CDR3nt: TGTGCCAGCAGTTCCCCGCTTGCGTCAGGGAGTCTTGAGACCCAGTACTTC

d_gene: NA
abundance: many
v_gene: TRBV2
len: 15
j_gene: TRBJ2-5
CDR3aa: CASQARSPSQETQYF
CDR3nt: TGTGCCAGCCAAGCGCGATCTCCCTCCCAAGAGACCCAGTACTTC

d_gene: NA
abundance: few
v_gene: TRBV29-1
len: 11
j_gene: TRBJ1-2
CDR3aa: CSANQGSGYTF
CDR3nt: TGCAGCGCTAACCAGGGGTCCGGCTACACCTTC

d_gene: NA
abundance: few
v_gene: TRBV3-1
len: 16
j_gene: TRBJ2-5
CDR3aa: CASSQDVVAYQETQYF
CDR3nt: TGTGCCAGCAGCCAAGACGTTGTGGCCTACCAAGAGACCCAGTACTTC

d_gene: TRBD1
abundance: NA
v_gene: TRBV6-5
len: 14
j_gene: TRBJ2-1
CDR3aa: CASSYYTQGQEQFF
CDR3nt: TGTGCCAGCAGTTACTATACCCAGGGACAGGAACAGTTCTTC

d_gene: TRBD2
abundance: NA
v_gene: TRBV28
len: 17
j_gene: TRBJ2-3
CDR3aa: CASSLPSSGGSTDTQYF
CDR3nt: TGTGCCAGCAGTTTACCATCTAGCGGAGGGAGCACAGATACGCAGTATTTT

d_gene: TRBD2
abundance: NA
v_gene: TRBV10-3
len: 14
j_gene: TRBJ2-1
CDR3aa: CAITPLAGNNEQFF
CDR3nt: TGTGCCATCACCCCCCTAGCGGGGAACAATGAGCAGTTCTTC

d_gene: NA
abundance: NA
v_gene: TRBV5-1
len: 18
j_gene: TRBJ2-1
CDR3aa: CASSRAPGAVSSYNEQFF
CDR3nt: TGCGCCAGCAGCAGGGCCCCCGGGGCGGTAAGCTCCTACAATGAGCAGTTCTTC

d_gene: NA
abundance: many
v_gene: TRBV12-3/TRBV12-4
len: 14
j_gene: TRBJ2-1
CDR3aa: CASSLAGGLNEQFF
CDR3nt: TGTGCCAGCAGTTTAGCGGGGGGTCTCAATGAGCAGTTCTTC

d_gene: NA
abundance: few
v_gene: TRBV29-1
len: 14
j_gene: TRBJ2-2
CDR3aa: CSVEEEQATGELFF
CDR3nt: TGCAGCGTTGAGGAGGAGCAGGCCACCGGGGAGCTGTTTTTT

d_gene: NA
abundance: NA
v_gene: TRBV18
len: 15
j_gene: TRBJ1-5
CDR3aa: CASSPRGVGNQPQHF
CDR3nt: TGTGCCAGCTCACCACGTGGGGTTGGCAATCAGCCCCAGCATTTT

d_gene: NA
abundance: NA
v_gene: TRBV11-2
len: 17
j_gene: TRBJ1-4
CDR3aa: CASSPPTYRERAGKLFF
CDR3nt: TGTGCCAGCAGCCCACCCACGTACAGGGAACGAGCTGGAAAACTGTTTTTT

d_gene: TRBD1
abundance: many
v_gene: TRBV12-3/TRBV12-4
len: 15
j_gene: TRBJ2-2
CDR3aa: CASTPGGSITGELFF
CDR3nt: TGTGCCAGCACTCCAGGGGGTTCTATCACCGGGGAGCTGTTTTTT

d_gene: TRBD2
abundance: few
v_gene: TRBV24-1
len: 15
j_gene: TRBJ2-1
CDR3aa: CATARIAGGLLEQFF
CDR3nt: TGTGCCACCGCGAGGATAGCGGGAGGGCTACTTGAGCAGTTCTTC

d_gene: TRBD2
abundance: NA
v_gene: TRBV7-2
len: 17
j_gene: TRBJ2-2
CDR3aa: CASSQLAGELKRGELFF
CDR3nt: TGTGCCAGCAGCCAACTAGCGGGGGAGTTAAAACGGGGGGAGCTGTTTTTT

d_gene: NA
abundance: NA
v_gene: TRBV20-1
len: 14
j_gene: TRBJ2-1
CDR3aa: CSAPGGVTYNEQFF
CDR3nt: TGCAGTGCCCCCGGGGGTGTCACCTACAATGAGCAGTTCTTC

d_gene: NA
abundance: many
v_gene: TRBV12-3/TRBV12-4
len: 15
j_gene: TRBJ2-2
CDR3aa: CASRSTGGQRGELFF
CDR3nt: TGTGCCAGCAGATCCACGGGGGGCCAGAGGGGGGAGCTGTTTTTT